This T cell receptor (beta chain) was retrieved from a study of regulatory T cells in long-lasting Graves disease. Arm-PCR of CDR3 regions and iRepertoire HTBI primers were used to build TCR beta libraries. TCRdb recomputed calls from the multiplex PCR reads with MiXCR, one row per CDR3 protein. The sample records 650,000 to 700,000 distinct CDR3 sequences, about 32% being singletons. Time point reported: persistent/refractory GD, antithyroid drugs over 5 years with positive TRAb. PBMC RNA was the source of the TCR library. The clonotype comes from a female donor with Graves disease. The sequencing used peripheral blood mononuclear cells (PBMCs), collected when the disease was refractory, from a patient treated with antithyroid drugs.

CDR3 sequence (DNA): TGTGCCAGCAGTTACTCGGGGGGGCGCTCCTACGAGCAGTACTTC. This translates into CASSYSGGRSYEQYF. The gene calls are TRBV6-5 and TRBJ2-7, with D possibly being TRBD2 (7 bases). The germline gives CDR1 MNHEY, CDR2 SVGAGI. CDR3 length: 15 residues. Trimming cost V 0 bases and J 0 bases, with 9 bases left between them.